The entry that follows covers one TCR beta chain sequence. RNA amounts of about 0.5 to 1 ug underwent reverse transcription with random hexamers. Amplification of TCR beta CDR3 across 54 Vbeta and 13 Jbeta was performed with immunoSEQ multiplex PCR. From the immunoSEQ multiplex PCR reads, TCRdb called clonotypes with MiXCR, one entry per CDR3 protein. The data hold about 120,000 distinct CDR3 sequences, with 96% observed a single time. TEMRA cells underwent FACS enrichment and CD8+ and CD4+ T cells underwent negative isolation. The V end was cut by 2 bases, the J end by 8 bases, with 15 bases between. The CDR3 is made up of 14 amino acids. The germline V gene encodes CDR1 GTSNPN and CDR2 SVGIG (reference sequence). This sample was taken from a study of CD8 T cells in Susac syndrome. Study-wide background: Patients with Susac syndrome were therapy-naive, taking corticosteroids, with some also receiving intravenous immunoglobulin, or taking intravenous immunoglobulin alone at the time their blood was drawn.

The chain employs TRBV30 and TRBJ1-4; D is uncertain. This sequence originates from a human donor with Susac syndrome. Sequencing was done on a sample of CD4+ T cells from PBMCs. For the CDR3, the DNA is TGTGCCTGGAGTACATCTCACAGCGGCGAAAAACTGTTTTTT. It yields the protein CAWSTSHSGEKLFF.